Sequencing of this T cell receptor beta chain was carried out in a study of metastatic and nonmetastatic thyroid tumors. About the study: For malignant and benign thyroid patients, tumor or nodule tissue and blood were the sources whose repertoires were compared.

Before thyroid surgery, none of the patients had received any treatment. This clone was counted ten times or more. The CDR3 length is 16 residues. Germline V gives CDR1 KGHDR, CDR2 SFDVKD. V lost 3 bases to trimming and J lost 2 bases; unmatched junction nucleotides: 8. Original processing notes: A classifier of distant metastasis in papillary thyroid cancer was built from CDR3 differences (across clinicopathological groups). Using MiXCR, TCRdb reanalyzed the PCR reads. For this entry, the V and J calls and clone size follow TCRdb and not the study's own pipeline. The sample shows about 22,000 clones, under 30% of them seen only once.

The sequence derives from a male donor with papillary thyroid cancer or a benign thyroid nodule (not recorded which). Some clones in this sample may be carry-over from other donors' samples. The sequencing sample was made of blood. The chain combines TRBV24-1 with TRBJ1-2; 7 nucleotides line up with TRBD1. CDR3 sequence (DNA): TGTGCCACCAGTGATAACAGGGGCTCCATAAACTATGGCTACACCTTC. The encoded protein is CATSDNRGSINYGYTF.